These 17 T cell receptor beta chains were all obtained from the same sample, sequenced in a study of T-cell memory formation after mild COVID-19. TCRdb redid the calling of the 5' RACE reads with MiXCR, one entry per CDR3 protein. The top ten hold around 12% of the sample, which has about 420,000 distinct CDR3 sequences, about 25% seen once. The specimen sequenced was PBMCs or a T cell subset sorted from them (not recorded which). These receptors were taken from an adult woman who had mild COVID-19 (a few samples of this study predate the infection). Cell type and time point are not known.

This clonotype has more than one count but fewer than ten. The chain combines TRBV7-6 with TRBJ2-5, with a weak D call TRBD2 (6 bases). The CDR3 has 16 amino acids. The ends were cut back, 0 bases at V and 7 bases at J, with 18 bases in the middle. The germline CDR1 and CDR2 sequences are SGHVS and FNYEAQ. The CDR3: CASSLAGLSLQGTQYF. In DNA, the CDR3 is TGTGCCAGCAGCTTAGCGGGACTCTCTCTTCAGGGGACCCAGTACTTC.

The V and J genes are TRBV2 and TRBJ2-3, with 7 bases fitting TRBD2. The CDR3 sequence is 17 residues long. The germline CDR1 and CDR2 sequences are SNHLY and FYNNEI. With V trimmed by 3 bases and J by 2 bases, 11 bases remained unmatched. The CDR3 sequence: CASSDGGTSAFTDTQYF. The DNA of the CDR3 is TGTGCCAGCAGTGATGGGGGAACTAGCGCCTTCACAGATACGCAGTATTTT.

The chain employs TRBV24-1 and TRBJ2-7, with 10 bases aligning to TRBD1. CDR1 and CDR2 from the germline V gene are KGHDR and SFDVKD. The trim removed 3 bases at V and 4 bases at J, leaving 5 bases unmatched. The CDR3 totals 15 residues. This CDR3 reads CATSDNPGQGYEQYF. The CDR3 DNA sequence: TGTGCCACCAGTGATAATCCGGGACAGGGGTACGAGCAGTACTTC.

This clonotype was detected only a few times. V and J are TRBV20-1 and TRBJ1-2, with a possible D match to TRBD1 (5 bases). This CDR3 is built from 15 residues. Trimming shortened V by 1 base and J by 2 bases, and 14 bases separated the two germline ends. Germline V gene sequence: CDR1 DFQATT, CDR2 SNEGSKA (reference sequence). The CDR3 DNA reads as TGCAGTGCTAGAGCGGAGGGGTACAGCAACTATGGCTACACCTTC. Translating it yields CSARAEGYSNYGYTF.

The chain is built from TRBV5-6 and TRBJ2-7, with 9 bases identical to TRBD2. V was clipped by 4 bases and J by 0 bases; unmatched bases: 23. The CDR3 length is 21 residues. Germline CDR1 is SGHDT and CDR2 is YYEEEE. In DNA, the CDR3 is TGTGCCAGCAGCCCCTTGATTCGGGGTCGGCGAGCGGGAGGACTCTCCTACGAGCAGTACTTC. Its protein is CASSPLIRGRRAGGLSYEQYF.

As to this clonotype: A much bigger clone sits one base away, suggesting this may be a read error. The chain links TRBV2 to TRBJ1-1, with TRBD1 identical over 8 bases. The junction had 4 bases not matched to a gene; V was cut back by 6 bases and J by 1 base. The germline V gene encodes CDR1 SNHLY and CDR2 FYNNEI. The CDR3 consists of 14 residues. The CDR3 is CASRPGTGNTEAFF. The CDR3 bases are TGTGCCAGCAGACCCGGGACAGGGAACACTGAAGCTTTCTTT.

This clonotype turned up a few times. This sequence joins TRBV20-1 and TRBJ1-1, with a weak D call TRBD1 (5 bases). This CDR3 is built from 15 residues. V was pared by 6 bases and J by 4 bases, with 21 bases between. Germline CDR1 is DFQATT and CDR2 is SNEGSKA (reference sequence). Here the CDR3 DNA reads TGCAGTGCCGACTCGTTCGAGCGGGGCGTCACTGAAGCTTTCTTT. The encoded protein is CSADSFERGVTEAFF.

This clonotype has a count of ten or more. The chain carries TRBV3-1 and TRBJ2-7, with D possibly being TRBD1 (5 bases). The CDR3 runs 13 residues. Germline V gene data show CDR1 as LGHDT and CDR2 as YNNKEL (reference sequence). Trimming took 6 bases from V and 1 from J, leaving 10 bases between them. The CDR3 DNA follows: TGTGCCAGCAGTCAGCACAGGTCCTACGAGCAGTACTTC. Protein sequence: CASSQHRSYEQYF.

The table lists this clonotype with a few counts. This chain joins TRBV9 and TRBJ2-1, with 8 bases that match TRBD2. The CDR3 is 16 amino acids. Germline CDR1 and CDR2: SGDLS and YYNGEE. With V trimmed by 2 bases and J by 8 bases, 12 bases remained unmatched. This CDR3 is CASSVTGGYGYDEQFF. DNA of the CDR3: TGTGCCAGCAGCGTTACGGGGGGGTACGGTTACGATGAGCAGTTCTTC.

The rearrangement uses TRBV27 and TRBJ2-7; maybe TRBD1 (6 bases). V was trimmed by 3 bases and J by 5 bases, leaving 8 bases between them. The CDR3 loop spans 12 amino acids. Germline V CDR1 and CDR2: MNHEY, SMNVEV (reference sequence). CDR3 DNA sequence: TGTGCCAGCAGTTTCTCAGGGGACGAGCAGTACTTC. Translation: CASSFSGDEQYF.

A few counts support this clonotype. The chain is built from TRBV12-3 or TRBV12-4 and TRBJ2-7; 8 bases agree with TRBD1. The CDR3 totals 16 residues. J gave up 2 bases and V 0 bases, and 6 bases lay outside the gene matches. The CDR3 region has the DNA TGTGCCAGCAGTTTAGCGACGGGACAGGAAGCCTACGAGCAGTACTTC. Its protein is CASSLATGQEAYEQYF.

The chain recombines TRBV18 with TRBJ1-2; 10 bases map to TRBD1. Germline V gives CDR1 KGHSH, CDR2 LQKENI. The CDR3 sequence is 16 residues long. V gave up 4 bases and J gave up 2 bases; unmatched junction bases: 7. The CDR3 reads CASSQTRQGANYGYTF. For the CDR3, the DNA is TGTGCCAGCTCACAGACCCGACAGGGGGCGAACTATGGCTACACCTTC.

There are many counts of this clonotype. The J gene is TRBJ2-7, the V gene TRBV13; D is possibly TRBD2 (6 bases). CDR3 length: 14 residues. V was shortened by 2 bases and J by 1 base, with 9 bases between the two germline ends. The germline gives CDR1 PRHDT, CDR2 FYEKMQ (reference sequence). CDR3 protein: CASSLPGGSYEQYF. The CDR3, as DNA: TGTGCCAGCAGCTTACCTGGGGGGTCCTACGAGCAGTACTTC.

In its sample, this clonotype was seen a few times. This chain connects TRBV7-6 to TRBJ2-1; TRBD2 is a possible D gene (5 bases). Germline V gene data show CDR1 as SGHVS and CDR2 as FNYEAQ. This CDR3 region has 16 residues. The V end lost 0 bases, the J end lost 0 bases, and 9 bases lay between the germline ends. Written as DNA, the CDR3 is TGTGCCAGCAGCTTAGCTGAGGGCAACTCCTACAATGAGCAGTTCTTC. Protein sequence: CASSLAEGNSYNEQFF.

The chain has TRBV11-2 and TRBJ2-7; possible D gene TRBD1, 8 bases. CDR1 is SGHAT and CDR2 is FQNNGV in the germline V gene. The CDR3 has 15 residues. With 0 bases removed from V and 3 bases from J, the gap between germline ends came to 12 bases. The CDR3 loop is CASSLEAGQDYEQYF. The CDR3 region has the DNA TGTGCCAGCAGCTTAGAAGCGGGACAGGACTACGAGCAGTACTTC.

This clonotype was seen only a few times. V gene TRBV24-1 combines with J gene TRBJ2-3, with 7 bases lining up with TRBD1. From germline, CDR1 is KGHDR and CDR2 SFDVKD. J gave up 1 base and V 4 bases, and 7 bases lay outside the gene matches. The length of the CDR3 is 16 residues. DNA for the CDR3: TGTGCCACCAGTGACCGGGACCAGGGGGGCACAGATACGCAGTATTTT. Protein sequence: CATSDRDQGGTDTQYF.

This clonotype was recorded a few times. The V gene is TRBV7-9, the J gene TRBJ2-1, with 9 bases lining up with TRBD1. V lost 6 bases and J lost 3; bases outside the gene matches: 6. The germline V gene has CDR1 SEHNR and CDR2 FQNEAQ (reference sequence). CDR3 size: 15 residues. The CDR3 protein is CASRAGTGLYNEQFF. CDR3 nucleotides: TGTGCCAGCAGGGCCGGGACAGGGCTCTACAATGAGCAGTTCTTC.